Detailed here is one T cell receptor (beta chain). The sample belongs to a study of blood T cell repertoires in COVID-19. Produced via immunoSEQ multiplex PCR; TCRdb's table is partial and in-frame only. Of over 250,000 clones listed, around 90% are singletons. Germline CDR1 SGDLS, CDR2 YYNGEE. This CDR3 is 15 amino acids long. V lost 1 base to trimming and J lost 5 bases; unmatched junction nucleotides: 5. This receptor was taken from a woman in her fifties or sixties who had recovered from COVID-19. The sequencing sample was made of PBMCs or T cells enriched from blood (not recorded which). The rearrangement joins TRBV9 to TRBJ1-1; 10 bases agree with TRBD1. The CDR3 DNA follows: TGTGCCAGCAGCGTAAGCGGGACAGGGGCTACTGAAGCTTTCTTT. Translating it yields CASSVSGTGATEAFF.